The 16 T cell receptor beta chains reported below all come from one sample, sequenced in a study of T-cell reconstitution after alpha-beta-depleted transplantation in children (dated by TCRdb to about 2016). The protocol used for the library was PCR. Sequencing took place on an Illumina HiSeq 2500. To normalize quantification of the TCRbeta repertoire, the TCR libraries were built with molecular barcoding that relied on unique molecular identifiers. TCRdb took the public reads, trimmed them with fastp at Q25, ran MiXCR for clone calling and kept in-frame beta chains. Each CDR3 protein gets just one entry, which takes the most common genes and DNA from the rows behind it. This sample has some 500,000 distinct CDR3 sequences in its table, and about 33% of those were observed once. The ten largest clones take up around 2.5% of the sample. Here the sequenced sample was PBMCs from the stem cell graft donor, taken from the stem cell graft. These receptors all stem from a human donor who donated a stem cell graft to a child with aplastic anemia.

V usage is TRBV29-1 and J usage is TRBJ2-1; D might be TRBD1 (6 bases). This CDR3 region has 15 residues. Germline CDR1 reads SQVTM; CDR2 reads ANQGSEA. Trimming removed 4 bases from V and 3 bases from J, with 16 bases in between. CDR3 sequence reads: CSVALQGRGYNEQFF. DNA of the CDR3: TGCAGCGTTGCCCTCCAAGGCAGGGGCTACAATGAGCAGTTCTTC.

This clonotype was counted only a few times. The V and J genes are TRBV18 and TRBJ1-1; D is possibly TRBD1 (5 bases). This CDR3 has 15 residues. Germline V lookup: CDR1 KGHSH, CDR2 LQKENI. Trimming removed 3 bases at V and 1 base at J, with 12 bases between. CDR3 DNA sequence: TGTGCCAGCTCACCTCCCGGGACGGCGAACACTGAAGCTTTCTTT. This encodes CASSPPGTANTEAFF.

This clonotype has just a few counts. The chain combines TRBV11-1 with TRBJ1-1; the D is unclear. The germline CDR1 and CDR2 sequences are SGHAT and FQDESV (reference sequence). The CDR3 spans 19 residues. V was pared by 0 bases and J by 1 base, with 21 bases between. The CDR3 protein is CASSLARVTYAPENTEAFF. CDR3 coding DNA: TGTGCCAGCAGCTTAGCGAGGGTCACATACGCCCCAGAGAACACTGAAGCTTTCTTT.

CDR3 loop: CASSPRGNQETQYF. The DNA for the CDR3 is TGTGCCAGCAGCCCCCGCGGGAACCAAGAGACCCAGTACTTC. The chain couples TRBV11-2 to TRBJ2-5; possible D gene TRBD2, 6 bases. The CDR3 covers 14 residues. Trimming stripped 5 bases from V and 0 bases from J, with 10 bases between. The germline gives CDR1 SGHAT, CDR2 FQNNGV.

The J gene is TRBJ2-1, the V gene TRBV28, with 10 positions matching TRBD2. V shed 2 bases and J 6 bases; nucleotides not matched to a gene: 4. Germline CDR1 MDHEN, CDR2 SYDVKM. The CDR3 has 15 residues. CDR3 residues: CASSLLAGEGNEQFF. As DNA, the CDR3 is TGTGCCAGCAGTTTACTAGCGGGAGAGGGCAATGAGCAGTTCTTC.

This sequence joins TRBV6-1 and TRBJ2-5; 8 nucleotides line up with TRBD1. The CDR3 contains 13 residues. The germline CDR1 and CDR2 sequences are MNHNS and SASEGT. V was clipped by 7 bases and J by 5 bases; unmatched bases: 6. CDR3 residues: CASTDRAGETQYF. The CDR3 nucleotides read TGTGCCAGCACGGACAGGGCGGGGGAGACCCAGTACTTC.

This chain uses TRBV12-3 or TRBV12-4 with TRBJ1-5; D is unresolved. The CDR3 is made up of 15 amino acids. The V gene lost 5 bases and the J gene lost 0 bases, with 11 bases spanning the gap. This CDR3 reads CASSPLRDSNQPQHF. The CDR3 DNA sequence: TGTGCCAGCAGTCCTCTTAGGGATAGCAATCAGCCCCAGCATTTT.

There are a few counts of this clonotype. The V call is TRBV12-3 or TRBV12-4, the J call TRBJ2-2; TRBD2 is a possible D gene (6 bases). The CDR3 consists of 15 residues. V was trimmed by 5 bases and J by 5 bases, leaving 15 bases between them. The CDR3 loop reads CASSGSVGRTGELFF. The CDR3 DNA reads TGTGCCAGCAGTGGGAGTGTAGGGAGGACCGGGGAGCTGTTTTTT.

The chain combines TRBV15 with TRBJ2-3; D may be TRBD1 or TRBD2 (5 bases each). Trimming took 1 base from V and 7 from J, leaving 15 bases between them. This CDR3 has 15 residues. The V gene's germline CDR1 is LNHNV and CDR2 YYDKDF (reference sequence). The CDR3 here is CATSRVETGRYTQYF. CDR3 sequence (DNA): TGTGCCACCAGCAGAGTGGAAACGGGACGGTATACGCAGTATTTT. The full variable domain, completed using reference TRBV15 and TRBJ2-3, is DAMVIQNPRYQVTQFGKPVTLSCSQTLNHNVMYWYQQKSSQAPKLLFHYYDKDFNNEADTPDNFQSRRPNTSFCFLDIRSPGLGDTAMYLCATSRVETGRYTQYFGPGTRLTVL.

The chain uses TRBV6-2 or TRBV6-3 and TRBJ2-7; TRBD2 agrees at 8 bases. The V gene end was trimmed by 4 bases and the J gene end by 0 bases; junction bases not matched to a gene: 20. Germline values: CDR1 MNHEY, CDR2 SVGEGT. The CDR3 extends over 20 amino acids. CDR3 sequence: CASSSRGLQFGRALSYEQYF. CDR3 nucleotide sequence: TGTGCCAGCAGTTCCCGCGGCCTCCAATTCGGGAGGGCCCTCTCCTACGAGCAGTACTTC.

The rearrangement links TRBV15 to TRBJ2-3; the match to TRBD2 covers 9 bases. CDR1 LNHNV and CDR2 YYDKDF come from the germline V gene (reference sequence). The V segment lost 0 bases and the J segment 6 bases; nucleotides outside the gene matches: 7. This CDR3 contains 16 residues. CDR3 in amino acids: CATSREWASGMDTQYF. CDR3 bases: TGTGCCACCAGCAGAGAATGGGCTAGCGGGATGGATACGCAGTATTTT.

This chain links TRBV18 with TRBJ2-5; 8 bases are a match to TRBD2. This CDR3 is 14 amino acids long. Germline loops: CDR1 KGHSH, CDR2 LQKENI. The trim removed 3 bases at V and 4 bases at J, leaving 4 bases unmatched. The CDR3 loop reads CASSPREGRETQYF. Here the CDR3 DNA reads TGTGCCAGCTCACCTCGGGAGGGGAGAGAGACCCAGTACTTC.

The CDR3 loop reads CASSFRGITYNEQFF. Written as DNA, the CDR3 is TGTGCCAGCAGTTTTAGGGGCATCACCTACAATGAGCAGTTCTTC. The gene calls are TRBV28 and TRBJ2-1, with D tentatively TRBD1 (5 bases). Trimming left V 3 bases short and J 2 bases short, with 11 bases between. The germline CDR1 and CDR2 sequences are MDHEN and SYDVKM. CDR3 length: 15 residues. Together with reference TRBV28 and TRBJ2-1, the CDR3 gives the full variable domain: DVKVTQSSRYLVKRTGEKVFLECVQDMDHENMFWYRQDPGLGLRLIYFSYDVKMKEKGDIPEGYSVSREKKERFSLILESASTNQTSMYLCASSFRGITYNEQFFGPGTRLTVL.

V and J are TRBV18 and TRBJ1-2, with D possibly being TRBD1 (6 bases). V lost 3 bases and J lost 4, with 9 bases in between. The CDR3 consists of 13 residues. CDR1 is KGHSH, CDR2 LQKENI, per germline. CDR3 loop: CASSPRDTYGYTF. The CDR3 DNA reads TGTGCCAGCTCACCCCGGGACACCTATGGCTACACCTTC. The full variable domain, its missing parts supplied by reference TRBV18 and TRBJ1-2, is NAGVMQNPRHLVRRRGQEARLRCSPMKGHSHVYWYRQLPEEGLKFMVYLQKENIIDESGMPKERFSAEFPKEGPSILRIQQVVRGDSAAYFCASSPRDTYGYTFGSGTRLTVV.

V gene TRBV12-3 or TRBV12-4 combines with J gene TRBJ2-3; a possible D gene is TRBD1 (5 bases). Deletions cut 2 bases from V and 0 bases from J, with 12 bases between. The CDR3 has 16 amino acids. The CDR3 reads CASSLLGEVSTDTQYF. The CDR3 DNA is TGTGCCAGCAGTTTATTAGGGGAAGTAAGCACAGATACGCAGTATTTT.

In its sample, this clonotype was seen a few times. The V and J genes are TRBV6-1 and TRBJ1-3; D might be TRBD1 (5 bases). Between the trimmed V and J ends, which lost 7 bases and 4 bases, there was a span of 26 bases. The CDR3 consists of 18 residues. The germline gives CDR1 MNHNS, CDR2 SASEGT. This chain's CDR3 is CASISAPGRGLWGNTIYF. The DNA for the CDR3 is TGTGCCAGCATAAGTGCACCGGGCCGGGGCTTATGGGGAAACACCATATATTTT.